This T cell receptor (beta chain) was observed in a study of regulatory T cells in long-lasting Graves disease. General study points: Persistent disease preferred TRBV28, TRBJ1-2 and TRBJ2-5. For persistent Graves' patients, TCR diversity was lower than for newly diagnosed ones.

Researchers made TCR beta libraries by using iRepertoire HTBI primers and running Arm-PCR on CDR3 regions. TCRdb processed the multiplex PCR reads anew with MiXCR; each CDR3 protein has one entry. Counted here are hundreds of thousands of distinct CDR3 sequences, about 13% occurring once; the ten biggest clones make up 8.5% to 10%. Comment on this clonotype: The antigen remains unidentified.

The time point denotes: newly diagnosed GD, antithyroid drugs for less than 3 months. The TCR library used RNA extracted from PBMCs. Patients were from an endocrinology department in Xi'an, China. Trimming removed 6 bases at V and 8 bases at J, with 19 bases between. Germline V gene data show CDR1 as MNHEY and CDR2 as SVGEGT. The CDR3 extends over 15 amino acids. These sequences were also reported in another study, on T cells in Graves' hyperthyroidism and ophthalmopathy. As that report states: Stability of Graves' hyperthyroidism was defined as absent ophthalmopathy progression within 18 months.

The sample consisted of peripheral blood mononuclear cells (PBMCs), taken at new diagnosis, from a patient treated with antithyroid drugs. J is TRBJ1-4 and V is TRBV6-2 or TRBV6-3; maybe TRBD1 (6 bases). The clonotype originates from a man aged 25-45 years with Graves disease. The CDR3 coding sequence is TGTGCCAGCAGAACGACAGAACAGGGTGGAGAAAAACTGTTTTTT. It yields the protein CASRTTEQGGEKLFF.